A single sample gave rise to the 24 T cell receptor beta chains below, sequenced in a study of tumor-infiltrating lymphocytes in primary liver carcinoma. Researchers generated TCR beta cDNA from approximately 0.55 ug of total RNA, relying on a constant-region primer. Slightly modified ARM-PCR served as the procedure for the TCR beta libraries. These libraries came from three rounds of nested multiplex PCR. Rounds one and two of PCR, each of roughly 10 cycles, were primed with TRBV1-TRBV30 forward primers and a C-beta reverse primer. Via MiXCR, TCRdb re-called the multiplex PCR reads, giving one row per CDR3 protein. The sample has roughly 78,000 distinct CDR3 sequences; 71% are singletons. From roughly 18-30 mg of unsorted bulk tissue, DNA and RNA were co-extracted together. Sequenced input: liver tumor tissue from sampling region 4. Indicated subset: tumor region T4, right-lateral pole. The receptors were gathered from a woman aged 60-75 years with primary liver carcinoma and hepatitis B virus infection.

A note on this clonotype: This may arise from a read error, as a much more abundant clone is one base away. The chain uses TRBV7-2 and TRBJ2-7; D gene ambiguous. This CDR3 has 13 amino acids. The ends were cut back, 3 bases at V and 7 bases at J, with 13 bases in the middle. Germline V gives CDR1 SGHTA, CDR2 FQGNSA. The CDR3 reads CASSFFGTPEQYF. In nucleotides, the CDR3 is TGTGCCAGCAGCTTTTTTGGCACCCCGGAGCAGTACTTC. Full variable domain (rest looked up from reference TRBV7-2 and TRBJ2-7): GAGVSQSPSNKVTEKGKDVELRCDPISGHTALYWYRQSLGQGLEFLIYFQGNSAPDKSGLPSDRFSAERTGGSVSTLTIQRTQQEDSAVYLCASSFFGTPEQYFGPGTRLTVT.

This clonotype was seen once. This sequence may be a read error, since a much larger clone differs from it by one base. J is TRBJ2-1 and V is TRBV6-1, with D perhaps being TRBD1 or TRBD2 (5 bases each). The CDR3 length is 14 residues. V was pared by 5 bases and J by 4 bases, with 12 bases between. Germline V gene lookup returns CDR1 MNHNS and CDR2 SASEGT. Written as DNA, the CDR3 is TGTGCCAGCAGTAATGGGACCGATTACAATGAGCAGTTCTTC. It encodes CASSNGTDYNEQFF.

Points on this clonotype: A read error may produce the germline difference seen at one junction end. This rearrangement joins TRBV11-1 to TRBJ2-7; TRBD2 aligns across 8 bases. Germline CDR1 is SGHAT and CDR2 is FQDESV (reference sequence). This CDR3 is built from 14 residues. The CDR3 coding sequence is TGTGCCAGCAGCTCGGATAGCGGGATCTACGAACAGTACTTC. It is translated as CASSSDSGIYEQYF.

This clonotype came up once. Because it lacks the conserved phenylalanine or tryptophan at the end, this CDR3 is likely a read error. No DNA is shown, since the ends of the CDR3 on it are uncertain; the CDR3 is the one TCRdb lists. The chain couples TRBV6-5 to TRBJ2-7; whether TRBD1, the table's D call, matches the DNA was not checked. The germline gives CDR1 MNHEY, CDR2 SVGAGI. The CDR3 region is 14 residues in length, termini included. This CDR3 reads CASSPQGGGYGQYL.

About this clonotype: This may be a read error: a much more frequent sequence differs by one nucleotide. The CDR3 bases are TGTGCCAGCAACCCTCATCAGGGGCAGTTCTTC. Its protein product is CASNPHQGQFF. This rearrangement joins TRBV7-9 to TRBJ2-1, with D possibly TRBD1 on 5 matching bases. This CDR3 is built from 11 residues. Germline-derived CDR1 and CDR2 are SEHNR and FQNEAQ (reference sequence). The germline V and J ends were trimmed by 7 bases and 12 bases, with 13 bases remaining between them.

This chain joins TRBV10-3 and TRBJ1-6; 9 nucleotides align to TRBD1. Germline V gene lookup returns CDR1 ENHRY and CDR2 SYGVKD. The CDR3 runs 16 residues. V gave up 9 bases and J gave up 6 bases; unmatched junction bases: 12. CDR3 bases: TGTGCCATTAGCGAGACAGGGGGTACAGGTAATTCACCCCTCCACTTT. Its protein product is CAISETGGTGNSPLHF.

Points on this clonotype: A read error may explain this, as a much larger clone is one base away. The chain recombines TRBV28 with TRBJ1-3; D ambiguous. Germline-derived CDR1 and CDR2 are MDHEN and SYDVKM. This CDR3 region has 14 residues. The CDR3 sequence: CDSSPGGSGNTIYF. CDR3 sequence (DNA): TGTGACAGCAGCCCGGGAGGAAGTGGAAACACCATATATTTT.

As concerns this clonotype: The junction does not match germline at one end; this may be a read error. The rearrangement joins TRBV6-2 or TRBV6-3 to TRBJ2-7; D might be TRBD2 (5 bases). Germline CDR1 and CDR2: MNHEY and SVGEGT. The CDR3 runs 12 residues. CDR3 amino acids: CASWRPSYERYF. The CDR3 region has the DNA TGTGCCAGCTGGAGGCCCTCCTACGAGCGGTACTTC.

The chain carries TRBV18 and TRBJ1-2; D possibly corresponds to TRBD1 (5 bases). The CDR3 is 14 residues long. Germline assignment: CDR1 KGHSH and CDR2 LQKENI. V was cut by 2 bases and J by 3 bases, with 10 bases left in between. The CDR3 DNA follows: TGTGCCAGCTCACCATCACAGGTTGACTATGGCTACACCTTC. Residues: CASSPSQVDYGYTF.

Comments on this clonotype: A much larger clone differs from this one at a single base, so this may be a read error. This chain links TRBV28 with TRBJ1-4; D not certain. Germline values: CDR1 MDHEN, CDR2 SYDVKM. CDR3 size: 14 residues. V shed 0 bases and J shed 6 bases, with 8 bases lying between them. The DNA for the CDR3 is TGTGCCAGCAGTTTATGCAGTGGTGATGAAAAACTGTTTTTT. This encodes CASSLCSGDEKLFF.

As regards this clonotype: Relative to the germline gene, one junction end is altered; a read error may explain this. This chain connects TRBV11-3 to TRBJ2-1; weak D call: TRBD2 (5 bases). This CDR3 has 15 amino acids. The germline gives CDR1 SGHNT, CDR2 YENEEA. The CDR3 nucleotides are TGTGTCAGCAGCTTGGCAGCGGCTGTCCGGGGTGAACGGTTCTTC. This codes for CVSSLAAAVRGERFF.

This clonotype was seen only a few times. The rearrangement joins TRBV9 to TRBJ1-2, with D possibly TRBD1 on 6 matching bases. The CDR3 totals 15 residues. Germline CDR1 and CDR2: SGDLS and YYNGEE. Between the trimmed V and J ends, which lost 4 bases and 4 bases, there was a span of 17 bases. Written as DNA, the CDR3 is TGTGCCAGCAGCCCGCGACAGGATTTCTCCTATGGCTACACCTTC. Its translation: CASSPRQDFSYGYTF. Full variable domain (rest looked up from reference TRBV9 and TRBJ1-2): DSGVTQTPKHLITATGQRVTLRCSPRSGDLSVYWYQQSLDQGLQFLIQYYNGEERAKGNILERFSAQQFPDLHSELNLSSLELGDSALYFCASSPRQDFSYGYTFGSGTRLTVV.

About this clonotype: The junction does not match germline at one end; this may be a read error. The rearrangement uses TRBV6-1 and TRBJ2-3, with 10 bases fitting TRBD1. Germline V gene sequence: CDR1 MNHNS, CDR2 SASEGT. The CDR3 loop spans 15 amino acids. The CDR3: CANSEATGGIDRQYF. The CDR3 coding sequence is TGTGCCAACAGTGAAGCGACAGGGGGCATAGATAGGCAGTATTTT.

This clonotype was counted ten times or more. The V gene is TRBV12-3 or TRBV12-4, the J gene TRBJ1-5; 8 nucleotides agree with TRBD1. V lost 5 bases and J lost 3; bases outside the gene matches: 12. The CDR3 extends over 17 amino acids. Here the CDR3 reads CASSPTGGEEVNQPQHF. CDR3 DNA: TGTGCCAGCAGTCCTACAGGGGGAGAGGAGGTCAATCAGCCCCAGCATTTT.

In its sample, this clonotype was seen once. The CDR3 carries no conserved terminal phenylalanine or tryptophan, so it likely arises from a read error. V gene TRBV29-1 combines with J gene TRBJ1-1; TRBD1 might be the D (5 bases). Trimming pared 8 bases from V and 1 base from J, leaving 14 bases between. This CDR3 is built from 13 residues. CDR1 is SQVTM, CDR2 ANQGSEA, per germline. The DNA of the CDR3 is TGCAGCTCCCGGGGACGGGGGAACACTGAAGCTTTCATT. Translated: CSSRGRGNTEAFI.

As for this clonotype: A much larger clonotype is one base distant, so this may be a read error. V gene TRBV29-1 combines with J gene TRBJ2-5; D is possibly TRBD1 (6 bases). The CDR3 is 12 amino acids. The germline CDR1 and CDR2 sequences are SQVTM and ANQGSEA. The CDR3 sequence is CSVTGFGEIQYF. CDR3 nucleotide sequence: TGCAGCGTTACAGGGTTTGGGGAGATCCAGTACTTC. Combining the CDR3 with reference TRBV29-1 and TRBJ2-5 gives the whole variable domain SAVISQKPSRDICQRGTSLTIQCQVDSQVTMMFWYRQQPGQSLTLIATANQGSEATYESGFVIDKFPISRPNLTFSTLTVSNMSPEDSSIYLCSVTGFGEIQYFGPGTRLLVL.

About this clonotype: One end of the junction does not line up with germline, which may come from a read error. V gene TRBV6-5 combines with J gene TRBJ2-1, with D uncertain. In germline, CDR1 is MNHEY, CDR2 SVGAGI. The CDR3 is 13 amino acids. CDR3 in DNA: TGCGCCAGCAGCCCATCGGACGTCAATGAGCGGTTCTTC. Protein sequence: CASSPSDVNERFF.

This clonotype was detected once. The junction departs from germline at one end; a sequencing error may be responsible. The J gene is TRBJ1-1, the V gene TRBV6-5, with TRBD1 identical over 8 bases. The germline V gene encodes CDR1 MNHEY and CDR2 SVGAGI. There are 14 residues in the CDR3. The CDR3 reads CTSSYGTGNTEAFF. Here the CDR3 DNA reads TGTACCAGCAGTTACGGGACAGGAAACACTGAAGCTTTCTTT.

Comments on this clonotype: Mismatch with germline at one junction end may stem from a read error. V usage is TRBV11-3 and J usage is TRBJ2-1; 9 nucleotides line up with TRBD2. The CDR3 runs 15 residues. CDR1 and CDR2 (germline): SGHNT, YENEEA. CDR3 nucleotides: TGTTCCAGCAGACCTTTAGCGGGGGCCCTCGTTAAGCAGTTCTTC. It yields the protein CSSRPLAGALVKQFF.

About this clonotype itself: An end of the junction differs from the germline gene, which may be a read error. This chain uses TRBV10-3 with TRBJ2-7; 9 positions match TRBD1. The CDR3 is 13 amino acids. Germline V gene data show CDR1 as ENHRY and CDR2 as SYGVKD. The CDR3 is CTISDGTGNEQYF. For the CDR3, the DNA is TGTACCATCAGTGATGGGACAGGGAACGAGCAGTACTTC.

This clonotype has more than one count but fewer than ten. V is TRBV10-1 and J is TRBJ2-1; TRBD2 matches 10 bases. The V segment lost 6 bases and the J segment 12 bases; nucleotides outside the gene matches: 8. The CDR3 has 13 residues. The germline V gene has CDR1 WNHNN and CDR2 SYGVQD (reference sequence). CDR3 in amino acids: CASSFLAGEVQFF. Written as DNA, the CDR3 is TGCGCCAGCAGCTTTCTAGCGGGGGAAGTGCAGTTCTTC.

A remark on this clonotype: A read error may explain this, as a much larger clone is one base away. This chain connects TRBV12-3 or TRBV12-4 to TRBJ1-1, with a possible D match to TRBD1 (6 bases). The CDR3 sequence is 14 residues long. V was cut by 6 bases and J by 5 bases, with 16 bases left in between. CDR3 DNA: TGTGCCAGCAGGTACATGGGGACACGGACTGAAGCTTTCTTT. This translates into CASRYMGTRTEAFF.

On this clonotype: This may be a read error: a much more frequent sequence differs by one nucleotide. The chain is built from TRBV28 and TRBJ2-1; no clear D. Germline-derived CDR1 and CDR2 are MDHEN and SYDVKM. CDR3 size: 14 residues. Here the CDR3 DNA reads TGTGCCGGCAGTCCAAACGACGGATACAATGAGCAGTTCTTC. It translates to CAGSPNDGYNEQFF.

In regard to this clonotype: One end of the junction does not line up with germline, which may come from a read error. The genes are TRBV11-3 and TRBJ2-3, with TRBD2 identical over 7 bases. Germline V gives CDR1 SGHNT, CDR2 YENEEA. The CDR3 runs 14 residues. CDR3 nucleotide sequence: TGTGCCAGCAGCTATCAGACTAGCACAAATACGCAGTATTTT. Translating it yields CASSYQTSTNTQYF.